Sequencing of this T cell receptor (beta chain) was carried out in a study of cytomegalovirus exposure and HLA in healthy donors. On this clone: Antigen specificity is unknown.

Study-wide findings and caveats: In the 95 to 150 validation repertoires, 94% of cluster scores exceeded 0, per a later analysis.

Trimming cost V 5 bases and J 9 bases, with 22 bases left between them. CDR1 and CDR2 from the germline V gene are MGHRA and YSYEKL. There are 15 residues in the CDR3. Method: immunoSEQ multiplex PCR; TCRdb's copy keeps in-frame clones and lacks some. The sample lists 200,000 to 300,000 clones, about 87% seen once, with 2.6% in the top ten. Sequencing input: PBMCs. The gene calls are TRBV4-1 and TRBJ2-5; tentative D call: TRBD1 (5 bases). This TCR came from a man aged 18 to 29 in good health and CMV-seronegative. The DNA of the CDR3 is TGCGCCAGCAGCTTTGGGCTCGTGGGGCAAGGGGCCCAGTACTTC. Its translation is CASSFGLVGQGAQYF.